A selection of T cell receptor beta chains follows, all from one sample in a study of shared clonotypes between healthy human individuals. Method: immunoSEQ multiplex PCR; TCRdb's copy keeps in-frame clones and lacks some. The sample shows about 230,000 clones, about 69% of them seen only once. Sample: memory CD4+ T cells sorted from blood. The receptors originated from a man aged 25-40 years in good health. The CDR3 runs from the conserved cysteine through the conserved F or W.

j_call | v_call | cdr3_aa
TRBJ2-1 | TRBV19 | CASSIYRGKASEQFF
TRBJ1-4 | TRBV5-1 | CASSLDPQRPNEKLFF
TRBJ2-5 | TRBV5-1 | CASSLSEGTPRETQYF
TRBJ2-7 | TRBV5-1 | CASSIDRASYEQYF
TRBJ2-1 | TRBV4-3 | CASSQAGQAKYNEQFF
TRBJ2-7 | TRBV7-2 | CASSGRGNRGGYEQYF
TRBJ2-7 | TRBV10-3 | CAISSGTTIYEQYF
TRBJ1-1 | TRBV10-3 | CAIRQGTENTEAFF
TRBJ1-5 | TRBV2 | CASSKDRNNQPQHF
TRBJ2-6 | TRBV25-1 | CASSADSGANVLTF
TRBJ1-1 | TRBV6-5 | CASSYRDTEAFF
TRBJ1-1 | TRBV15 | CATSRAGTGREAFF
TRBJ2-2 | TRBV14 | CASSQVRIFAGELFF
TRBJ2-1 | TRBV2 | CASSESRTYSYNEQFF
TRBJ2-2 | TRBV4-3 | CASSLIAGADGELFF
TRBJ1-2 | TRBV9 | CASSFPPFEAQTYGYTF
TRBJ1-2 | TRBV29-1 | CSVEPGERGGYTF
TRBJ2-1 | TRBV7-2 | CASSSGPNNEQFF
TRBJ1-1 | TRBV11-3 | CASSLAPGRVAFF
TRBJ2-3 | TRBV27 | CASSYWAPSSTDTQYF
TRBJ1-5 | TRBV2 | CASRTGTLSNQPQHF
TRBJ1-1 | TRBV7-9 | CANSFPKGGEGRAFF
TRBJ2-2 | TRBV5-1 | CASSLVRGATGELFF
TRBJ2-7 | TRBV19 | CASSIGGGTQPYEQYF
TRBJ2-3 | TRBV6-1 | CASSEGQTDTQYF
TRBJ2-3 | TRBV7-8 | CASSRTTPADTQYF
TRBJ2-5 | TRBV5-1 | CASSPTGGLETQYF
TRBJ2-1 | TRBV18 | CASSRTSGRANEQFF
TRBJ2-3 | TRBV6-4 | CASSAGSGTDTQYF
TRBJ1-2 | TRBV29-1 | CSVETGYGYTF
TRBJ2-3 | TRBV6-1 | CASHLGGTQYF
TRBJ1-4 | TRBV4-1 | CASSLEAGATNEKLFF
TRBJ1-1 | TRBV10-3 | CAIRESQGANTEAFF
TRBJ1-2 | TRBV25-1 | CASSENSGAGYTF
TRBJ2-5 | TRBV28 | CASSLSQVGTQYF
TRBJ2-6 | TRBV7-2 | CASSPDRAPGVLTF
TRBJ2-3 | TRBV14 | CASSQDQGLAGTQYF